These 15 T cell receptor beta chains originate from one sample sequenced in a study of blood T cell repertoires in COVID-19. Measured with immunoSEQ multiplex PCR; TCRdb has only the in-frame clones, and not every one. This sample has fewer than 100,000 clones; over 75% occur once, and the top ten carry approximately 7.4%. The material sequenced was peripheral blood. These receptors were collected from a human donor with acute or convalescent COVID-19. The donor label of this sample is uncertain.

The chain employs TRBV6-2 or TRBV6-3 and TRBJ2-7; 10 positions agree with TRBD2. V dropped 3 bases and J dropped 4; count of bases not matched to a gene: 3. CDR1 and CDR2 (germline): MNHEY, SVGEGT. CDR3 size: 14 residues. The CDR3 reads CASSYPSGGYEQYF. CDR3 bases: TGTGCCAGCAGTTATCCTAGCGGGGGATACGAGCAGTACTTC.

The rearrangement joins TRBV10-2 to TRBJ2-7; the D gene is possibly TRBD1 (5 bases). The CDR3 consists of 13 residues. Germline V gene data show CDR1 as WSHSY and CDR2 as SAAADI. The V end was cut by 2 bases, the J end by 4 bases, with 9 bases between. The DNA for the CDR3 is TGCGCCAGCAGTGAGGAAGGGGTATACGAGCAGTACTTC. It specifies CASSEEGVYEQYF.

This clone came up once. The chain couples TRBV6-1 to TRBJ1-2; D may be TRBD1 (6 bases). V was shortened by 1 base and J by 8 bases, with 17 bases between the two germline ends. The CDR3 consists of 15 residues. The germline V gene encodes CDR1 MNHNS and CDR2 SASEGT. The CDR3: CASSEGGLGNRGYTF. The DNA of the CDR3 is TGTGCCAGCAGTGAAGGGGGGCTGGGGAATAGGGGCTACACCTTC.

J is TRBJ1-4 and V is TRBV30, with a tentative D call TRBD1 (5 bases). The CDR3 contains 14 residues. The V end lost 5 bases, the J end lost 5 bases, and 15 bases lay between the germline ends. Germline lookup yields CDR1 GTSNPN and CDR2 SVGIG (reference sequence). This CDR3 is CAWARQGGNEKLFF. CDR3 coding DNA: TGTGCCTGGGCGCGCCAGGGTGGGAATGAAAAACTGTTTTTT. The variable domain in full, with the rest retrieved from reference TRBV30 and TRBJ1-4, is SQTIHQWPATLVQPVGSPLSLECTVEGTSNPNLYWYRQAAGRGLQLLFYSVGIGQISSEVPQNLSASRPQDRQFILSSKKLLLSDSGFYLCAWARQGGNEKLFFGSGTQLSVL.

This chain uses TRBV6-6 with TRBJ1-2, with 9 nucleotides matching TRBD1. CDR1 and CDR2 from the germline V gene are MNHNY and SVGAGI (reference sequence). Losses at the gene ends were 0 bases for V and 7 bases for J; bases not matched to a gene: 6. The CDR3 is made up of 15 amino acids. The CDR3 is CASSYSNRDRAGYTF. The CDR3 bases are TGTGCCAGCAGTTACTCGAACCGGGACAGGGCTGGCTACACCTTC.

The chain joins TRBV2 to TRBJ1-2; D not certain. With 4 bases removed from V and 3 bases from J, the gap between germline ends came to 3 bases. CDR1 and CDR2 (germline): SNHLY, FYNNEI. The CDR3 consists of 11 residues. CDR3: CASSAYYGYTF. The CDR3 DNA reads TGTGCCAGCAGTGCATACTATGGCTACACCTTC.

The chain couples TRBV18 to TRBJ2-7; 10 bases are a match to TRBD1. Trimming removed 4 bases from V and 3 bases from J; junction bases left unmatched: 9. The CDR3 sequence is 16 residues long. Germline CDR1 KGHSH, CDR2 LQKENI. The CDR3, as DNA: TGTGCCAGCTCACGAGGACAGGGGGACCGTGGCTACGAGCAGTACTTC. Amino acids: CASSRGQGDRGYEQYF.

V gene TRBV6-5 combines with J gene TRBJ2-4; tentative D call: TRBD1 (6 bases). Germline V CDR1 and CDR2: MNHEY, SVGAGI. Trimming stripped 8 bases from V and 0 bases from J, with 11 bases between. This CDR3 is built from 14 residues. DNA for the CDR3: TGTGCCAGCGTGGCAGGGGTAGCCAAAAACATTCAGTACTTC. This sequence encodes CASVAGVAKNIQYF.

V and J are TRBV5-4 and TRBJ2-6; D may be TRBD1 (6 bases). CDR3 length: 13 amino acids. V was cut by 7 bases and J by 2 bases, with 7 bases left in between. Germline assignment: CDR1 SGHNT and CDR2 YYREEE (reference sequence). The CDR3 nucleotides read TGTGCCAGCTACAGGGCTGGGGCCAACGTCCTGACTTTC. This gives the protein CASYRAGANVLTF.

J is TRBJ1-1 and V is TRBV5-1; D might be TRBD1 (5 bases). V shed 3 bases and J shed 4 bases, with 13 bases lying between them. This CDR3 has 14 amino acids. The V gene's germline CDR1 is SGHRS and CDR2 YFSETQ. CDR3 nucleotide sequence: TGCGCCAGCAGCTCCACCCAGGGTGGCACTGAAGCTTTCTTT. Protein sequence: CASSSTQGGTEAFF.

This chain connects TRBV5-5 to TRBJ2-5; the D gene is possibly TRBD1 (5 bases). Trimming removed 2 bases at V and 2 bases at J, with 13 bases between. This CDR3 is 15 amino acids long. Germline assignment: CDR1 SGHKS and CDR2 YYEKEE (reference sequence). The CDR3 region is CASSLGWGPQETQYF. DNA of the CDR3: TGTGCCAGCAGCTTAGGATGGGGCCCACAAGAGACCCAGTACTTC. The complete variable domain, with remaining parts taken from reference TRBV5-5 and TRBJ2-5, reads DAGVTQSPTHLIKTRGQQVTLRCSPISGHKSVSWYQQVLGQGPQFIFQYYEKEERGRGNFPDRFSARQFPNYSSELNVNALLLGDSALYLCASSLGWGPQETQYFGPGTRLLVL.

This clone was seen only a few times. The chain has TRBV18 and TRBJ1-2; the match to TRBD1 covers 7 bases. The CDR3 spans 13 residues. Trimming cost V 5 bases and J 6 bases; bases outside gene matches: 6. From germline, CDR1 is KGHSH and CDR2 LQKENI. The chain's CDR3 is CASSSQGVDGYTF. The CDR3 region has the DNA TGTGCCAGCTCATCCCAGGGGGTTGATGGCTACACCTTC.

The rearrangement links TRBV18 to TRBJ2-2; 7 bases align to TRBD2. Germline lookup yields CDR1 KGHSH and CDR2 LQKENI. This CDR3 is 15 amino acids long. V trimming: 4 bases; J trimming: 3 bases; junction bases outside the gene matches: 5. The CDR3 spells CASSLLRGYTGELFF. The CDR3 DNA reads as TGTGCCAGCTCACTGTTGCGGGGGTACACCGGGGAGCTGTTTTTT.

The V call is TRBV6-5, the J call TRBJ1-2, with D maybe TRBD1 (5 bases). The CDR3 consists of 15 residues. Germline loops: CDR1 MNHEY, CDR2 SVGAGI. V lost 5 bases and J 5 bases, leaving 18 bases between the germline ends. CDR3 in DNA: TGTGCCAGCAGTAATGACAGACTCTCGTTTTATGGCTACACCTTC. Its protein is CASSNDRLSFYGYTF.

The CDR3 loop reads CSASGYNEQFF. CDR3 coding DNA: TGCAGTGCTTCAGGGTACAATGAGCAGTTCTTC. This sequence joins TRBV20-1 and TRBJ2-1; D is possibly TRBD1 (5 bases). CDR1 is DFQATT and CDR2 is SNEGSKA in the germline V gene (reference sequence). V was trimmed by 5 bases and J by 4 bases, leaving 6 bases between them. The CDR3 extends over 11 amino acids.